These 15 T cell receptor beta chains were sequenced from one sample in a study of T cell changes during pregnancy in multiple sclerosis. Measured with immunoSEQ multiplex PCR; TCRdb has only the in-frame clones, and not every one. The table records 30,000 to 35,000 clones, about 91% of them present only once. The sample was CD4+ T cells from peripheral blood mononuclear cells, taken in the first trimester of pregnancy. The source is a female donor in good health, enrolled as a control in a pregnancy study.

The chain recombines TRBV27 with TRBJ1-2; no clear D. The V end lost 4 bases, the J end lost 0 bases, and 15 bases lay between the germline ends. The CDR3 extends over 16 amino acids. Germline V gene data show CDR1 as MNHEY and CDR2 as SMNVEV (reference sequence). CDR3 residues: CASSSGGLTTNYGYTF. CDR3 nucleotide sequence: TGTGCCAGCAGTTCGGGCGGACTTACAACTAACTATGGCTACACCTTC.

The V and J genes are TRBV11-2 and TRBJ2-4; TRBD1 matches 8 bases. The junction had 9 bases not matched to a gene; V was cut back by 5 bases and J by 0 bases. Germline-derived CDR1 and CDR2 are SGHAT and FQNNGV. This CDR3 contains 17 residues. CDR3 residues: CASSPRTGSLAKNIQYF. The CDR3, as DNA: TGTGCCAGCAGCCCCCGGACAGGGTCCCTAGCCAAAAACATTCAGTACTTC.

Only a few counts were recorded for this clone. CDR3: CASSMSNSPLHF. The CDR3 DNA reads as TGTGCCAGTAGTATGAGCAATTCACCCCTCCACTTT. The chain has TRBV19 and TRBJ1-6; D is ambiguous. Germline-derived CDR1 and CDR2 are LNHDA and SQIVND (reference sequence). Trimming cost V 3 bases and J 7 bases, with 4 bases left between them. This CDR3 is built from 12 residues.

CDR3 sequence: CASSHRNRATDTQYF. The CDR3 DNA reads as TGTGCCAGCAGCCATAGGAACAGGGCTACAGATACGCAGTATTTT. The chain joins TRBV6-5 to TRBJ2-3; maybe TRBD1 (6 bases). CDR3 size: 15 residues. Germline CDR1 is MNHEY and CDR2 is SVGAGI. The germline V and J ends were trimmed by 6 bases and 3 bases, with 16 bases remaining between them.

In its sample, this clone was seen once. This sequence joins TRBV18 and TRBJ1-5; D not resolved. This CDR3 has 15 amino acids. Germline V gives CDR1 KGHSH, CDR2 LQKENI. The V end lost 4 bases, the J end lost 0 bases, and 10 bases lay between the germline ends. CDR3 nucleotide sequence: TGTGCCAGCTCACGAAACGACACTAGCAATCAGCCCCAGCATTTT. This codes for CASSRNDTSNQPQHF.

V and J are TRBV7-2 and TRBJ1-2, with 10 positions matching TRBD1. The CDR3 is made up of 16 amino acids. CDR1 and CDR2 (germline): SGHTA, FQGNSA. After removal of 1 base from V and 4 bases from J, the junction contained 6 bases not matched to a gene. The CDR3 protein is CASSLDNWTGGYGYTF. The CDR3 DNA sequence: TGTGCCAGCAGCTTAGATAATTGGACAGGGGGCTATGGCTACACCTTC.

The V gene is TRBV12-5, the J gene TRBJ2-1; unclear D gene. The length of the CDR3 is 14 residues. V was shortened by 2 bases and J by 0 bases, with 5 bases between the two germline ends. Germline assignment: CDR1 LGHNT and CDR2 FRNRAP. The CDR3 nucleotides read TGTGCTAGTGGTTTGAGTAGCTCCTACAATGAGCAGTTCTTC. As protein: CASGLSSSYNEQFF.

The chain recombines TRBV19 with TRBJ1-1; 10 bases are shared with TRBD1. This CDR3 is built from 14 residues. CDR1 is LNHDA and CDR2 is SQIVND in the germline V gene (reference sequence). V shed 4 bases, J shed 8 bases, and the junction held 7 bases outside the gene matches. CDR3 amino acids: CASSSRDRGMEAFF. The CDR3 region has the DNA TGTGCCAGTAGTAGCCGGGACAGGGGAATGGAAGCTTTCTTT.

The chain combines TRBV4-3 with TRBJ1-2, with 7 bases fitting TRBD1. CDR3 size: 16 residues. The V and J ends lost 0 bases and 2 bases, in that order; junction bases with no gene match: 6. CDR1 and CDR2 from the germline V gene are LGHNA and YSLEER. Here the CDR3 reads CASSQEVPGGNYGYTF. DNA of the CDR3: TGCGCCAGCAGCCAAGAAGTTCCAGGGGGGAACTATGGCTACACCTTC.

The chain recombines TRBV9 with TRBJ1-3; the D is unclear. The CDR3 has 16 amino acids. In germline, CDR1 is SGDLS, CDR2 YYNGEE. The V end lost 0 bases, the J end lost 2 bases, and 12 bases lay between the germline ends. The CDR3 coding sequence is TGTGCCAGCAGCGTAGAAGGTCCCAGGCCTGGAAACACCATATATTTT. Its translation: CASSVEGPRPGNTIYF.

This chain connects TRBV4-2 to TRBJ1-6, with TRBD1 identical over 7 bases. The CDR3 contains 19 residues. The germline CDR1 and CDR2 sequences are LGHNA and YNFKEQ. J was trimmed by 4 bases and V by 4 bases; bases with no gene match: 16. CDR3 sequence: CASSRRDSPHLPYNSPLHF. CDR3 sequence (DNA): TGTGCCAGCAGCCGCAGGGACAGCCCGCATCTCCCTTATAATTCACCCCTCCACTTT.

The chain uses TRBV5-6 and TRBJ1-6; 11 positions match TRBD1. The germline gives CDR1 SGHDT, CDR2 YYEEEE. The V segment lost 2 bases and the J segment 5 bases; nucleotides outside the gene matches: 3. This CDR3 comprises 16 residues. The DNA for the CDR3 is TGTGCCAGCAGCTTCGGACAGGGGGCGAATAATTCACCCCTCCACTTT. Encoded protein: CASSFGQGANNSPLHF.

The chain is built from TRBV7-2 and TRBJ1-1; 7 nucleotides align to TRBD1. The CDR3 is 14 amino acids. Germline lookup yields CDR1 SGHTA and CDR2 FQGNSA. J lost 4 bases, V lost 6 bases, and 8 bases had no gene match. This chain's CDR3 is CASSPDRDATEAFF. The CDR3 DNA reads as TGTGCCAGCAGTCCCGACAGGGATGCCACTGAAGCTTTCTTT.

This sequence joins TRBV5-4 and TRBJ2-2; D is undetermined. The ends were cut back, 3 bases at V and 0 bases at J, with 12 bases in the middle. This CDR3 spans 16 amino acids. Germline V gives CDR1 SGHNT, CDR2 YYREEE (reference sequence). The CDR3 is CASSSVTATNTGELFF. Written as DNA, the CDR3 is TGTGCCAGCAGCTCAGTAACCGCCACGAACACCGGGGAGCTGTTTTTT.

This chain links TRBV30 with TRBJ2-2; D is possibly TRBD1 (6 bases). CDR1 GTSNPN and CDR2 SVGIG come from the germline V gene (reference sequence). V lost 4 bases and J lost 2, with 17 bases in between. The CDR3 has 16 residues. CDR3 nucleotides: TGTGCCTGGACCCCCCCCGGCAGGGGTAACACCGGGGAGCTGTTTTTT. Encoded protein: CAWTPPGRGNTGELFF.